This passage covers 32 T cell receptor beta chains from one sample sequenced in a study of T cells in Graves' hyperthyroidism and ophthalmopathy. Amplified TCR beta CDR3 regions came from RNA transcripts. Initially, a first-round RT-PCR of the TCR CDR3 employed the HTBI primer set. TCRdb reprocessed the multiplex PCR reads with MiXCR, giving one entry per CDR3 protein. The sample shows approximately 690,000 distinct CDR3 sequences, less than 25% of them seen only once. Material: blood. The origin of the receptors is a man younger than 45 with Graves' ophthalmopathy.

This clonotype turned up a few times. The chain joins TRBV29-1 to TRBJ2-6; D might be TRBD1 (7 bases). V dropped 6 bases and J dropped 4 bases, with 13 bases sitting between them. Germline V CDR1 and CDR2: SQVTM, ANQGSEA. The CDR3 length is 14 residues. CDR3 DNA: TGCAGCGTGCGGGACAGTTCAGGGGCCAACGTCCTGACTTTC. This sequence encodes CSVRDSSGANVLTF. The full variable domain, completed using reference TRBV29-1 and TRBJ2-6, is SAVISQKPSRDICQRGTSLTIQCQVDSQVTMMFWYRQQPGQSLTLIATANQGSEATYESGFVIDKFPISRPNLTFSTLTVSNMSPEDSSIYLCSVRDSSGANVLTFGAGSRLTVL.

This clonotype occurred many times. The chain joins TRBV11-2 to TRBJ2-5, with a tentative D call TRBD2 (6 bases). The CDR3 consists of 13 residues. V lost 3 bases and J lost 5, with 10 bases in between. CDR1 is SGHAT, CDR2 FQNNGV, per germline. In DNA, the CDR3 is TGTGCCAGCAGCTTTGGGGGGTCGGAGACCCAGTACTTC. It encodes CASSFGGSETQYF.

This clonotype has more than one count but fewer than ten. The genes are TRBV7-2 and TRBJ1-3, with D possibly being TRBD1 (5 bases). Germline V gene data show CDR1 as SGHTA and CDR2 as FQGNSA. CDR3 length: 16 amino acids. V shed 1 base and J shed 4 bases, with 14 bases lying between them. CDR3 bases: TGTGCCAGCAGCTTAGGATACGGACAAGGGGGAAACACCATATATTTT. Encoded protein: CASSLGYGQGGNTIYF.

This clonotype appeared a few times. The V call is TRBV20-1, the J call TRBJ2-1; perhaps TRBD1 as D (6 bases). CDR1 DFQATT and CDR2 SNEGSKA come from the germline V gene (reference sequence). Trimming took off 3 bases at V and 3 bases at J, with 9 bases between the two ends. The CDR3 contains 13 residues. The chain's CDR3 is CSASIRGYNEQFF. Here the CDR3 DNA reads TGCAGTGCTAGTATCAGGGGCTACAATGAGCAGTTCTTC.

This clonotype was seen many times. The chain combines TRBV27 with TRBJ2-5, with a tentative D call TRBD2 (6 bases). The CDR3 sequence is 11 residues long. V lost 8 bases to trimming and J lost 7 bases, with 11 bases between them. Germline CDR1 reads MNHEY; CDR2 reads SMNVEV (reference sequence). This CDR3 reads CASRRRGTQYF. The CDR3 nucleotides read TGTGCCAGCCGGCGGAGGGGGACCCAGTACTTC.

This clonotype showed up just a few times. This sequence joins TRBV7-2 and TRBJ2-7, with TRBD1 matching 8 bases. V lost 1 base to trimming and J lost 7 bases; unmatched junction nucleotides: 6. The CDR3 sequence is 14 residues long. Germline CDR1 reads SGHTA; CDR2 reads FQGNSA. The CDR3 bases are TGTGCCAGCAGCTTAGGCGGCAGGGGGCATGAGCAGTACTTC. This gives the protein CASSLGGRGHEQYF.

The chain combines TRBV7-2 with TRBJ2-1; 9 positions match TRBD1. The V segment lost 8 bases and the J segment 9 bases; nucleotides outside the gene matches: 11. Germline CDR1 SGHTA, CDR2 FQGNSA. CDR3 size: 14 residues. This CDR3 is CASRSGTGWFEQFF. The CDR3 DNA sequence: TGTGCCAGCCGCTCCGGGACAGGGTGGTTTGAGCAGTTCTTC.

The chain combines TRBV15 with TRBJ2-7; unclear D gene. Between the trimmed V and J ends, which lost 1 base and 0 bases, there was a span of 10 bases. The CDR3 runs to 15 residues. Germline V gives CDR1 LNHNV, CDR2 YYDKDF (reference sequence). CDR3 sequence reads: CATSRGEISSYEQYF. The CDR3 nucleotides read TGTGCCACCAGCAGAGGGGAAATTAGCTCCTACGAGCAGTACTTC. Filled out from reference TRBV15 and TRBJ2-7, the complete variable domain reads DAMVIQNPRYQVTQFGKPVTLSCSQTLNHNVMYWYQQKSSQAPKLLFHYYDKDFNNEADTPDNFQSRRPNTSFCFLDIRSPGLGDTAMYLCATSRGEISSYEQYFGPGTRLTVT.

This clonotype was observed a few times. The chain couples TRBV7-3 to TRBJ2-4; D remains unclear. CDR1 and CDR2 from the germline V gene are SGHTA and FQGTGA. This CDR3 has 14 residues. Trimming cost V 9 bases and J 4 bases, with 16 bases left between them. The CDR3 DNA sequence: TGTGCCAGGCTTCCCATGCAAAGTAAAAACATTCAGTACTTC. Protein product: CARLPMQSKNIQYF.

About this clonotype: One junction end disagrees with the germline gene, perhaps due to a read error. The rearrangement links TRBV18 to TRBJ2-7, with TRBD1 matching over 7 bases. Germline CDR1 and CDR2: KGHSH and LQKENI. The length of the CDR3 is 13 residues. Here the CDR3 reads CVSSPGQRGEQYF. Written as DNA, the CDR3 is TGTGTCAGCTCACCGGGACAGAGGGGGGAGCAGTACTTC.

This clonotype was detected many times. V is TRBV30 and J is TRBJ1-5; 9 bases fit TRBD1. Trimming took 2 bases from V and 4 from J; bases not matched to a gene: 6. The CDR3 extends over 15 amino acids. Germline V gives CDR1 GTSNPN, CDR2 SVGIG (reference sequence). CDR3 nucleotide sequence: TGTGCCTGGAGTCTCCCGGACAGGGGTAATCAGCCCCAGCATTTT. This codes for CAWSLPDRGNQPQHF. Combining the CDR3 with reference TRBV30 and TRBJ1-5 gives the whole variable domain SQTIHQWPATLVQPVGSPLSLECTVEGTSNPNLYWYRQAAGRGLQLLFYSVGIGQISSEVPQNLSASRPQDRQFILSSKKLLLSDSGFYLCAWSLPDRGNQPQHFGDGTRLSIL.

The genes are TRBV27 and TRBJ1-2; D may be TRBD1 (6 bases). Trimming took off 6 bases at V and 12 bases at J, with 17 bases between the two ends. The CDR3 sequence is 12 residues long. CDR1 MNHEY and CDR2 SMNVEV come from the germline V gene (reference sequence). In nucleotides, the CDR3 is TGTGCCAGCAGCCCCGACTTAGACAGGAACACCTTC. Protein sequence: CASSPDLDRNTF.

A note on this clonotype: This likely came from a read error, as a far larger clone is one base away. J is TRBJ2-7 and V is TRBV7-9, with no clear D. Looked up from germline, CDR1 is SEHNR and CDR2 is FQNEAQ (reference sequence). The CDR3 spans 12 residues. CDR3 sequence reads: CASSLGAYERYF. Here the CDR3 DNA reads TGTGCCAGCAGCTTAGGGGCCTACGAGCGGTACTTC.

The table lists this clonotype with many counts. The CDR3 protein is CASSLDAGHYGYTF. CDR3 in DNA: TGTGCCAGCAGCTTAGATGCAGGGCACTATGGCTACACCTTC. The gene calls are TRBV7-8 and TRBJ1-2; a possible D gene is TRBD1 (5 bases). The germline V gene encodes CDR1 SGHVS and CDR2 FQNEAQ. This CDR3 has 14 amino acids. Trimming removed 1 base at V and 3 bases at J, with 9 bases between.

This clonotype was seen repeatedly, ten times or more. J is TRBJ2-5 and V is TRBV2; D unclear. CDR3 length: 15 residues. The germline CDR1 and CDR2 sequences are SNHLY and FYNNEI. The V and J ends lost 2 bases and 0 bases respectively, with 10 bases between them. The chain's CDR3 is CASSELHFNQETQYF. CDR3 DNA: TGTGCCAGCAGTGAACTGCACTTCAACCAAGAGACCCAGTACTTC.

The table lists this clonotype with many counts. This chain uses TRBV7-2 with TRBJ2-3; D remains ambiguous. The V end was cut by 2 bases, the J end by 6 bases, with 12 bases between. Germline CDR1 SGHTA, CDR2 FQGNSA. CDR3 length: 14 residues. CDR3 region: CASSLSGLKDTQYF. The CDR3 nucleotides read TGTGCCAGCAGCTTATCTGGGCTGAAGGATACGCAGTATTTT.

This clonotype has a handful of counts. This chain links TRBV11-2 with TRBJ1-6, with D unresolved. Per the germline V gene, CDR1 is SGHAT and CDR2 is FQNNGV. Trimming took off 5 bases at V and 7 bases at J, with 15 bases between the two ends. This CDR3 spans 15 amino acids. This chain's CDR3 is CASSKDRQRNSPLHF. The CDR3 coding sequence is TGTGCCAGCAGCAAAGACCGACAAAGGAATTCACCCCTCCACTTT.

V and J are TRBV20-1 and TRBJ2-1, with 7 bases that match TRBD2. CDR3 length: 14 amino acids. Germline assignment: CDR1 DFQATT and CDR2 SNEGSKA (reference sequence). Trimming cost V 6 bases and J 9 bases; bases outside gene matches: 14. CDR3 loop: CSAKTGLRLFEQFF. Here the CDR3 DNA reads TGCAGTGCAAAAACGGGACTACGACTTTTTGAGCAGTTCTTC.

The chain joins TRBV9 to TRBJ2-7; possibly TRBD1 or TRBD2 for D (5 bases each). There are 11 residues in the CDR3. The germline V and J ends were trimmed by 7 bases and 5 bases, with 10 bases remaining between them. Germline CDR1 and CDR2: SGDLS and YYNGEE. The DNA of the CDR3 is TGTGCCAGCGGGACGGAGGACGAGCAGTACTTC. It specifies CASGTEDEQYF.

The chain joins TRBV2 to TRBJ2-5; D may be TRBD2 (5 bases). V was shortened by 6 bases and J by 7 bases, with 9 bases between the two germline ends. This CDR3 comprises 11 residues. CDR1 is SNHLY and CDR2 is FYNNEI in the germline V gene. The CDR3 reads CASRAEGTQYF. CDR3 bases: TGTGCCAGCAGAGCCGAGGGGACCCAGTACTTC.

Details on this clonotype: This could be a read error, since a much larger clone is one nucleotide away. The gene calls are TRBV12-3 or TRBV12-4 and TRBJ1-1; a weak D match, TRBD1 (6 bases). CDR3 size: 16 residues. Trimming took 2 bases from V and 2 from J, leaving 15 bases between them. Here the CDR3 reads CASSLLWAGANTEAFF. The CDR3 DNA sequence: TGTGCCAGCAGTTTACTATGGGCAGGGGCTAACACTGAAGCTTTCTTT.

In this sample, this clonotype turned up many times. The chain combines TRBV11-2 with TRBJ2-5; 7 bases map to TRBD1. Germline V gene sequence: CDR1 SGHAT, CDR2 FQNNGV. The length of the CDR3 is 19 residues. The V segment lost 2 bases and the J segment 1 base; nucleotides outside the gene matches: 16. The CDR3 sequence: CASSLNYKGAGPIQETQYF. The CDR3 DNA reads TGTGCCAGCAGCTTAAACTATAAGGGGGCAGGGCCGATCCAAGAGACCCAGTACTTC.

In this sample, this clonotype turned up many times. The rearrangement joins TRBV28 to TRBJ2-7; possibly TRBD2 for D (6 bases). This CDR3 region has 14 residues. Germline V gene lookup returns CDR1 MDHEN and CDR2 SYDVKM. V lost 3 bases to trimming and J lost 2 bases, with 11 bases between them. For the CDR3, the DNA is TGTGCCAGCAGTTTGGACGGGGGAACCTACGAGCAGTACTTC. Protein: CASSLDGGTYEQYF. The whole variable domain, remainder taken from reference TRBV28 and TRBJ2-7, is DVKVTQSSRYLVKRTGEKVFLECVQDMDHENMFWYRQDPGLGLRLIYFSYDVKMKEKGDIPEGYSVSREKKERFSLILESASTNQTSMYLCASSLDGGTYEQYFGPGTRLTVT.

The chain couples TRBV7-8 to TRBJ2-7; D could derive from TRBD1 or TRBD2 (5 bases each). The length of the CDR3 is 15 residues. Trimming cost V 1 base and J 0 bases, with 10 bases left between them. The germline V gene has CDR1 SGHVS and CDR2 FQNEAQ. The CDR3 DNA reads TGTGCCAGCAGCTTAGAAGGGACGGACTCCTACGAGCAGTACTTC. This codes for CASSLEGTDSYEQYF. The whole variable domain, filled in from reference TRBV7-8 and TRBJ2-7, reads GAGVSQSPRYKVAKRGQDVALRCDPISGHVSLFWYQQALGQGPEFLTYFQNEAQLDKSGLPSDRFFAERPEGSVSTLKIQRTQQEDSAVYLCASSLEGTDSYEQYFGPGTRLTVT.

The chain uses TRBV20-1 and TRBJ2-1; 10 bases match TRBD2. The CDR3 has 16 residues. Germline trimming cut 1 base from V and 4 bases from J; bases unmatched to any gene: 7. The V gene's germline CDR1 is DFQATT and CDR2 SNEGSKA (reference sequence). This chain's CDR3 is CSARVTGTSVYNEQFF. The CDR3 DNA sequence: TGCAGTGCTAGAGTCACCGGGACTAGCGTTTACAATGAGCAGTTCTTC.

V is TRBV18 and J is TRBJ2-7; TRBD2 matches at 8 bases. CDR3 length: 16 residues. Germline CDR1 and CDR2: KGHSH and LQKENI. The V segment lost 3 bases and the J segment 2 bases; nucleotides outside the gene matches: 9. CDR3 coding DNA: TGTGCCAGCTCACCCGGACTAGCCAGTCCTCCCTACGAGCAGTACTTC. Translated, it gives CASSPGLASPPYEQYF.

This clonotype was recorded at least ten times. The chain is built from TRBV28 and TRBJ1-1, with D perhaps matching TRBD1 (5 bases). Germline V gene sequence: CDR1 MDHEN, CDR2 SYDVKM. Between the trimmed V and J ends, which lost 3 bases and 4 bases, there was a span of 9 bases. The CDR3 spans 13 residues. Here the CDR3 DNA reads TGTGCCAGCAGTTTGAGGGACGGCACTGAAGCTTTCTTT. It translates to CASSLRDGTEAFF.

This clonotype was recorded many times. As DNA, the CDR3 is TGTGCCAGCTTCGGGACTAGCGGGAGGCCTAGCACAGATACGCAGTATTTT. Its protein product is CASFGTSGRPSTDTQYF. The chain uses TRBV28 and TRBJ2-3; 15 positions match TRBD2. The CDR3 covers 17 residues. Losses at the gene ends were 8 bases for V and 0 bases for J; bases not matched to a gene: 6. The V gene's germline CDR1 is MDHEN and CDR2 SYDVKM.

V and J are TRBV11-3 and TRBJ2-3; 8 bases fit TRBD2. The CDR3 consists of 16 residues. CDR1 SGHNT and CDR2 YENEEA come from the germline V gene. V lost 5 bases, J lost 5 bases, and 12 bases stayed unmatched. CDR3 sequence (DNA): TGTGCCAGCAGCCAAGATCCGGGCGGGAGGATAGATACGCAGTATTTT. It yields the protein CASSQDPGGRIDTQYF.

The chain has TRBV24-1 and TRBJ1-1; D perhaps matches TRBD1 (6 bases). Trimming took off 6 bases at V and 8 bases at J, with 15 bases between the two ends. This CDR3 spans 13 amino acids. Germline-derived CDR1 and CDR2 are KGHDR and SFDVKD. CDR3 sequence reads: CATSSNQGYEAFF. The CDR3 nucleotides are TGTGCCACCAGTTCCAACCAGGGGTACGAAGCTTTCTTT.

This clonotype was seen repeatedly, ten times or more. The chain couples TRBV20-1 to TRBJ2-7, with 8 positions matching TRBD1. The CDR3 covers 15 residues. With 3 bases clipped from V and 3 bases from J, the junction kept 10 bases outside the gene matches. Per germline, CDR1 DFQATT and CDR2 SNEGSKA (reference sequence). CDR3 region: CSASFPDRDFYEQYF. In nucleotides, the CDR3 is TGCAGTGCTAGTTTCCCGGACAGGGATTTCTACGAGCAGTACTTC.

In this sample, this clonotype turned up many times. The rearrangement joins TRBV28 to TRBJ2-1, with 9 bases that match TRBD1. CDR1 MDHEN and CDR2 SYDVKM come from the germline V gene. After removal of 6 bases from V and 9 bases from J, the junction contained 12 bases not matched to a gene. This CDR3 is built from 15 residues. The CDR3 nucleotides are TGTGCCAGCAGCAACCGGGACAGGGTTGTAAGTGAGCAGTTCTTC. This encodes CASSNRDRVVSEQFF.